The present entry profiles one TCR beta chain with its context. This specimen belongs to a study of blood T cell repertoires in COVID-19. Whole-study context: T cells, B-cell-depleted T cells, or PBMCs provided the cDNA or gDNA that served as material.

The assay was immunoSEQ multiplex PCR, and TCRdb's table has in-frame clones only and misses some. The sample includes some 68,000 clones, roughly 91% seen only once; the top ten take more than 0.4%. Those enrolled in Seattle joined during active infection and were followed longitudinally afterward. Germline V lookup: CDR1 DFQATT, CDR2 SNEGSKA (reference sequence). The CDR3 spans 15 residues. The ends lost 3 bases at V and 2 bases at J; junction bases unmatched: 3. The source material was peripheral blood. The receptor was derived from a man aged 50 to 60 with COVID-19, enrolled during active disease. V and J are TRBV20-1 and TRBJ2-5; 13 bases are shared with TRBD2. DNA of the CDR3: TGCAGTGCTAGTGGGGGACTAGCGGGACAAGAGACCCAGTACTTC. Translating it yields CSASGGLAGQETQYF.